These 10 T cell receptor beta chains came from one sample sequenced in a study of blood T cell repertoires in COVID-19. The assay was immunoSEQ multiplex PCR, and TCRdb's table has in-frame clones only and misses some. The sample has roughly 290,000 clones, 70% to 90% seen once. The source material was peripheral blood. The receptors stem from a woman aged 25 to 39 who had recovered from COVID-19.

The rearrangement links TRBV27 to TRBJ1-2; tentatively, D is TRBD1 (5 bases). V lost 5 bases and J lost 8, with 15 bases in between. The germline V gene has CDR1 MNHEY and CDR2 SMNVEV (reference sequence). The CDR3 contains 13 residues. Written as DNA, the CDR3 is TGTGCCAGCAGTGATAGGGGTGCGGGGGGCTACACCTTC. This sequence encodes CASSDRGAGGYTF.

The chain links TRBV2 to TRBJ1-1; 8 bases fit TRBD1. Germline values: CDR1 SNHLY, CDR2 FYNNEI. The CDR3 length is 14 residues. J was trimmed by 2 bases and V by 9 bases; bases with no gene match: 8. The CDR3 region is CARTGGSGNTEAFF. CDR3 sequence (DNA): TGTGCCAGAACAGGGGGTTCGGGAAACACTGAAGCTTTCTTT.

This clone has only one observation. This chain uses TRBV9 with TRBJ1-5; weak D call: TRBD1 (6 bases). The CDR3 covers 15 residues. Germline CDR1 SGDLS, CDR2 YYNGEE. Trimming removed 3 bases at V and 0 bases at J, with 10 bases between. The CDR3 loop reads CASSEGHFSNQPQHF. CDR3 in DNA: TGTGCCAGCAGCGAGGGACATTTTAGCAATCAGCCCCAGCATTTT.

The chain carries TRBV7-9 and TRBJ1-3; perhaps TRBD1 as D (6 bases). CDR3 size: 14 residues. Trimming took 6 bases from V and 4 from J, leaving 13 bases between them. Per germline, CDR1 SEHNR and CDR2 FQNEAQ (reference sequence). The DNA of the CDR3 is TGTGCCAGCAGTTTTGGCAGGGGCGGAAACACCATATATTTT. It is translated as CASSFGRGGNTIYF.

This clone was counted between two and nine times. The chain couples TRBV4-1 to TRBJ2-5; 9 bases are shared with TRBD1. The V gene's germline CDR1 is MGHRA and CDR2 YSYEKL. The CDR3 spans 16 residues. Losses at the gene ends were 1 base for V and 1 base for J; bases not matched to a gene: 4. The CDR3 nucleotides read TGCGCCAGCAGCCAAGGGACAGGGGCTCGCCAAGAGACCCAGTACTTC. Translation gives CASSQGTGARQETQYF.

V is TRBV19 and J is TRBJ1-2, with 8 bases that match TRBD1. With 5 bases clipped from V and 8 bases from J, the junction kept 13 bases outside the gene matches. The CDR3 consists of 15 residues. CDR1 and CDR2 from the germline V gene are LNHDA and SQIVND (reference sequence). The CDR3 loop is CASSQQGERFGGYTF. The CDR3 DNA is TGTGCCAGTAGTCAACAGGGGGAGCGCTTCGGGGGCTACACCTTC.

The chain recombines TRBV11-2 with TRBJ1-2; 8 bases agree with TRBD1. Trimming removed 1 base from V and 3 bases from J; junction bases left unmatched: 4. The V gene's germline CDR1 is SGHAT and CDR2 FQNNGV. CDR3 length equals 15 residues. The CDR3 DNA follows: TGTGCCAGCAGCTTAGTAGGCAGGGGGCACTATGGCTACACCTTC. It is translated as CASSLVGRGHYGYTF.

CDR3 residues: CASSTQYEQYF. The DNA of the CDR3 is TGTGCCAGCTCCACCCAGTACGAGCAGTACTTC. The V gene is TRBV2, the J gene TRBJ2-7, with no clear D. Between the trimmed V and J ends, which lost 8 bases and 4 bases, there was a span of 9 bases. This CDR3 is built from 11 residues. Germline V lookup: CDR1 SNHLY, CDR2 FYNNEI.

The chain recombines TRBV19 with TRBJ2-1; 7 bases fit TRBD1. The CDR3 contains 13 residues. Germline V gives CDR1 LNHDA, CDR2 SQIVND (reference sequence). Trimming removed 5 bases from V and 6 bases from J; junction bases left unmatched: 4. This chain's CDR3 is CASSWDRPNEQFF. In DNA form, the CDR3 reads TGTGCCAGTAGTTGGGACAGACCCAATGAGCAGTTCTTC. Based on the CDR3 plus reference TRBV19 and TRBJ2-1, the full variable domain is DGGITQSPKYLFRKEGQNVTLSCEQNLNHDAMYWYRQDPGQGLRLIYYSQIVNDFQKGDIAEGYSVSREKKESFPLTVTSAQKNPTAFYLCASSWDRPNEQFFGPGTRLTVL.

This clone has just a few counts. The chain has TRBV5-6 and TRBJ2-5; 7 nucleotides agree with TRBD2. V lost 1 base and J lost 7; bases outside the gene matches: 16. The CDR3 spans 17 residues. Looked up from germline, CDR1 is SGHDT and CDR2 is YYEEEE. In DNA, the CDR3 is TGTGCCAGCAGCTTGCGCTTTGGGGAGGGGACGGTTTCGACCCAGTACTTC. Its translation is CASSLRFGEGTVSTQYF.